This TCR beta chain was sequenced in a study of identical twins. Germline CDR1 reads KGHDR; CDR2 reads SFDVKD. V was trimmed by 2 bases and J by 7 bases, leaving 13 bases between them. CDR3 length: 14 amino acids. There are a few counts of this clonotype. TCRdb analysed the 5' RACE reads with MiXCR anew, one entry per CDR3 protein. In the table there are just under 650,000 distinct CDR3 sequences, 7.1% of which are singletons. These same data were also listed under a study on yellow fever vaccine responses in identical twins.

This chain connects TRBV24-1 to TRBJ2-5, with no clear D. This receptor was identified in a woman aged 18-29 years in good health. The specimen was PBMCs. CDR3 nucleotide sequence: TGTGCCACCAGTGATTCATCAGGCTCCGGGACCCAGTACTTC. It is translated as CATSDSSGSGTQYF.